The following is a T cell receptor beta chain sequence with its context. Researchers report immunoSEQ v3.0 was run at survey level. TCRdb's copy holds only in-frame clones and misses some; the assay was immunoSEQ multiplex PCR. The top ten hold 6.2% of the sample, which has approximately 34,000 clones, over 80% seen once. These data originate in a study of long-term antiretroviral therapy in people with HIV. The specimen was unsorted PBMCs, collected 1 year after starting antiretroviral therapy. The receptor was isolated from a man aged 18 to 30 with HIV.

The CDR3 reads CASSLGYGYTF. In DNA form, the CDR3 reads TGCGCCAGCAGCTTAGGATATGGCTACACCTTC. The chain recombines TRBV5-1 with TRBJ1-2, with D unresolved. Germline V CDR1 and CDR2: SGHRS, YFSETQ. This CDR3 spans 11 amino acids. V was cut by 2 bases and J by 5 bases, with 4 bases left in between.